These 17 T cell receptor beta chains share one sample of origin, sequenced in a study of blood T cell repertoires in COVID-19 (dated by TCRdb to 2019 to 2021). Libraries were made using the immunoSEQ multiplex PCR assay. TCRdb provides this immuneACCESS table in a form limited to in-frame rearrangements. Some clones are lacking; in checked studies, under half of them reflect an unresolved V gene, and why the rest are absent is not known. The sample profile shows roughly 150,000 clones; approximately 91% of them were found once. The ten largest account for approximately 5% of the sample. The specimen was peripheral blood. The receptors derive from a man aged 18-30 years with COVID-19, enrolled during active disease.

This rearrangement joins TRBV28 to TRBJ2-3; 11 bases line up with TRBD2. From germline, CDR1 is MDHEN and CDR2 SYDVKM. The CDR3 contains 18 residues. V was clipped by 6 bases and J by 0 bases; unmatched bases: 11. The CDR3 nucleotides are TGTGCCAGCAGCCTTGGGCTAGCGGGAGGCGTCAGCACAGATACGCAGTATTTT. Its translation: CASSLGLAGGVSTDTQYF.

This chain connects TRBV15 to TRBJ2-7; unclear D gene. Germline loops: CDR1 LNHNV, CDR2 YYDKDF (reference sequence). The CDR3 contains 13 residues. Trimming took off 3 bases at V and 4 bases at J, with 10 bases between the two ends. As DNA, the CDR3 is TGTGCCACCAGCAGGAACTCATTATACGAGCAGTACTTC. This sequence encodes CATSRNSLYEQYF.

The CDR3 is CASSLGGVGQPQHF. CDR3 DNA: TGTGCCAGCTCCCTCGGGGGGGTTGGTCAGCCCCAGCATTTT. The chain uses TRBV7-9 and TRBJ1-5; D might be TRBD1 (5 bases). The CDR3 sequence is 14 residues long. V was shortened by 8 bases and J by 6 bases, with 17 bases between the two germline ends. Germline CDR1 reads SEHNR; CDR2 reads FQNEAQ (reference sequence).

The J gene is TRBJ2-3, the V gene TRBV7-2; TRBD2 might be the D (7 bases). CDR3 length equals 16 residues. Germline V gene data show CDR1 as SGHTA and CDR2 as FQGNSA. Trimming pared 4 bases from V and 4 bases from J, leaving 18 bases between. The CDR3 is CASSSGGGSNPDTQYF. The CDR3 coding sequence is TGTGCCAGCAGCTCGGGGGGCGGGTCTAACCCAGATACGCAGTATTTT.

The V gene is TRBV9, the J gene TRBJ2-2; D uncertain. Trimming stripped 4 bases from V and 3 bases from J, with 16 bases between. Germline V gives CDR1 SGDLS, CDR2 YYNGEE. The CDR3 covers 16 residues. The CDR3 region is CASSLSGRFHTGELFF. For the CDR3, the DNA is TGTGCCAGCAGCCTCTCTGGGCGATTTCACACCGGGGAGCTGTTTTTT.

This chain links TRBV28 with TRBJ2-1, with TRBD2 identical over 9 bases. The CDR3 runs 18 residues. The V segment lost 3 bases and the J segment 4 bases; nucleotides outside the gene matches: 13. Germline V gene sequence: CDR1 MDHEN, CDR2 SYDVKM. CDR3 nucleotides: TGTGCCAGCAGTTTTCCCGGGACTAGCCCCGTCGAATACAATGAGCAGTTCTTC. Protein product: CASSFPGTSPVEYNEQFF.

The J gene is TRBJ2-7, the V gene TRBV5-1, with TRBD1 matching over 10 bases. J gave up 1 base and V 4 bases, and 5 bases lay outside the gene matches. CDR3 length equals 15 residues. Germline values: CDR1 SGHRS, CDR2 YFSETQ. The CDR3 reads CASSIRQGASYEQYF. The CDR3 region has the DNA TGCGCCAGCAGCATACGACAGGGGGCATCCTACGAGCAGTACTTC.

The chain joins TRBV5-1 to TRBJ1-1; D perhaps matches TRBD1 (5 bases). CDR1 is SGHRS, CDR2 YFSETQ, per germline. CDR3 length equals 14 residues. V was cut by 5 bases and J by 5 bases, with 16 bases left in between. The CDR3 sequence: CASSFTQGRTEAFF. The CDR3 bases are TGCGCCAGCAGTTTTACTCAGGGTAGGACTGAAGCTTTCTTT.

The rearrangement joins TRBV13 to TRBJ2-3, with 10 nucleotides matching TRBD1. Germline values: CDR1 PRHDT, CDR2 FYEKMQ (reference sequence). With V trimmed by 4 bases and J by 4 bases, 8 bases remained unmatched. This CDR3 spans 16 amino acids. The CDR3 protein is CASSSPGQGSPDTQYF. For the CDR3, the DNA is TGTGCCAGCAGCTCCCCGGGACAGGGGAGCCCAGATACGCAGTATTTT.

Details on this clone: The sample carries other DNA sequences with the same CDR3. The chain uses TRBV27 and TRBJ2-3, with D tentatively TRBD1 (5 bases). Germline V gene data show CDR1 as MNHEY and CDR2 as SMNVEV (reference sequence). This CDR3 is 12 amino acids long. V gave up 6 bases and J gave up 3 bases, with 7 bases separating them. CDR3 amino acids: CASSPGTDTQYF. CDR3 DNA sequence: TGTGCCAGCAGCCCAGGGACAGATACGCAGTATTTT.

As regards this clone: Its ends do not fully match the called genes, so a read error is possible. The rearrangement joins TRBV28 to TRBJ1-4; the D gene is possibly TRBD1 (5 bases). Germline loops: CDR1 MDHEN, CDR2 SYDVKM. The CDR3 covers 13 residues. CDR3 amino acids: CASSLPRAEKLLF. The CDR3 nucleotides read TGTGCCAGCAGTTTACCCAGGGCTGAAAAACTGCTTTTT. The entire variable domain, with the rest obtained from reference TRBV28 and TRBJ1-4, is as follows: DVKVTQSSRYLVKRTGEKVFLECVQDMDHENMFWYRQDPGLGLRLIYFSYDVKMKEKGDIPEGYSVSREKKERFSLILESASTNQTSMYLCASSLPRAEKLLFGSGTQLSVL.

This rearrangement joins TRBV7-8 to TRBJ2-3, with D perhaps matching TRBD2 (5 bases). The CDR3 runs to 15 residues. V lost 1 base and J lost 2, with 10 bases in between. Germline V gene data show CDR1 as SGHVS and CDR2 as FQNEAQ. The CDR3 spells CASSLVLRDTDTQYF. CDR3 DNA sequence: TGTGCCAGCAGCTTAGTACTACGGGACACAGATACGCAGTATTTT.

This chain joins TRBV28 and TRBJ1-2; D possibly corresponds to TRBD1 (6 bases). Germline CDR1 reads MDHEN; CDR2 reads SYDVKM. V lost 7 bases and J lost 4, with 19 bases in between. The CDR3 length is 15 residues. The CDR3 DNA reads as TGTGCCAGCATTCCTACAAGTGGGGGCGCCTATGGCTACACCTTC. Translating gives CASIPTSGGAYGYTF.

This chain joins TRBV4-3 and TRBJ2-7; D is unresolved. The CDR3 consists of 14 residues. Germline CDR1 and CDR2: LGHNA and YSLEER. V was trimmed by 0 bases and J by 0 bases, leaving 6 bases between them. CDR3: CASSQEAYSYEQYF. The CDR3 nucleotides are TGCGCCAGCAGCCAAGAAGCTTACTCCTACGAGCAGTACTTC.

A word on this clone: One junction end does not reproduce the germline sequence, and a read error may be involved. This chain uses TRBV6-5 with TRBJ2-7; D not certain. Germline V gene sequence: CDR1 MNHEY, CDR2 SVGAGI. This CDR3 contains 11 residues. CDR3 sequence reads: CASSYSDEQYF. The CDR3 DNA reads as TGTGCCAGCAGTTACTCCGACGAGCAGTACTTC.

The chain is built from TRBV21-1 and TRBJ2-7; TRBD1, the D gene given by the table, was not confirmed from the DNA. TRBV21-1 is a known pseudogene. The CDR3 extends over 16 amino acids. The CDR3 reads CASSKAPETGKYEQYF. CDR3 nucleotides: TGTGCCAGCAGCAAAGCGCCAGAGACAGGGAAATACGAGCAGTACTTC.

The chain combines TRBV24-1 with TRBJ1-2; 8 bases agree with TRBD1. J was trimmed by 8 bases and V by 6 bases; bases with no gene match: 4. This CDR3 spans 12 amino acids. Germline CDR1 KGHDR, CDR2 SFDVKD. As DNA, the CDR3 is TGTGCCACCAGTTCCGGGACAGGCGGCTACACCTTC. Its protein product is CATSSGTGGYTF.